Below are 2 T cell receptor beta chains sequenced from a single sample in a study of T-cell memory formation after mild COVID-19. TCRdb recomputed calls from the 5' RACE reads with MiXCR, one row per CDR3 protein. The sample has about 120,000 distinct CDR3 sequences, 22% seen once. The specimen was PBMCs or a T cell subset sorted from them (not recorded which). The receptor source for this set is a man between 18 and 29 years old who had mild COVID-19 (a few samples of this study predate the infection). Cell type and time point are not known.

This clonotype came up many times. V gene TRBV12-3 or TRBV12-4 combines with J gene TRBJ1-3, with TRBD1 matching over 7 bases. Losses at the gene ends were 2 bases for V and 5 bases for J; bases not matched to a gene: 3. This CDR3 has 14 residues. The CDR3 coding sequence is TGTGCCAGCAGTTTAAGGGGACAGAGAAACACCATATATTTT. This translates into CASSLRGQRNTIYF.

This clonotype was seen more than once but under ten times. V usage is TRBV5-6 and J usage is TRBJ2-7; weak D call: TRBD2 (6 bases). The CDR3 is 15 residues long. In germline, CDR1 is SGHDT, CDR2 YYEEEE. V was shortened by 4 bases and J by 6 bases, with 20 bases between the two germline ends. CDR3 in DNA: TGTGCCAGCAGCCCGGAGGGGAGTTTCGTCGGCGAGCAGTACGTC. Encoded protein: CASSPEGSFVGEQYV.